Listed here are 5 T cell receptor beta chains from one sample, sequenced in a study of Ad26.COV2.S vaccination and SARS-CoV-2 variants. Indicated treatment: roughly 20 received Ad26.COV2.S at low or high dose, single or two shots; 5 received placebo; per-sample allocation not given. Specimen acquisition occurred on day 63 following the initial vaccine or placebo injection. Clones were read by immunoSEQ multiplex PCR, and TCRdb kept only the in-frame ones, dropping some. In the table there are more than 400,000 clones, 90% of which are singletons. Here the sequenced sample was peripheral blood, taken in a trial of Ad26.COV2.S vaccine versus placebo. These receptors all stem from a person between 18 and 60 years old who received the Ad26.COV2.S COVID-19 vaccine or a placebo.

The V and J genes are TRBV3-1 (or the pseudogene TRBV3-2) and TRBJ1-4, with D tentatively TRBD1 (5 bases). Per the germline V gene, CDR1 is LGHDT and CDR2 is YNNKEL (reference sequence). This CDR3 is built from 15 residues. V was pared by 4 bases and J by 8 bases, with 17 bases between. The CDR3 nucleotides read TGTGCCAGCAGCCCCCCGGGAGGGTGGGACGAAAAACTGTTTTTT. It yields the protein CASSPPGGWDEKLFF.

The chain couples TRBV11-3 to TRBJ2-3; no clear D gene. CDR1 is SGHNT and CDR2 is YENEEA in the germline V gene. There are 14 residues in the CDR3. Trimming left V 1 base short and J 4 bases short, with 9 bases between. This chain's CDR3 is CASSLGSVPDTQYF. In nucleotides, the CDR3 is TGTGCCAGCAGCTTAGGGTCCGTTCCAGATACGCAGTATTTT.

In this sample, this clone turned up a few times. In nucleotides, the CDR3 is TGTGCCAGCAACCCCGACGGGGGTGCAAAACTGTTTTTT. Translation gives CASNPDGGAKLFF. This rearrangement joins TRBV9 to TRBJ1-4; D perhaps matches TRBD1 (5 bases). CDR3 length: 13 amino acids. The V and J ends lost 6 bases and 10 bases respectively, with 16 bases between them. Germline assignment: CDR1 SGDLS and CDR2 YYNGEE.

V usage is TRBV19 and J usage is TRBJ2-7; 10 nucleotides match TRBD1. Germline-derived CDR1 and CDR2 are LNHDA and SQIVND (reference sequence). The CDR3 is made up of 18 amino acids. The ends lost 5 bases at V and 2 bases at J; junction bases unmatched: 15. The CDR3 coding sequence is TGTGCCAGTAGTCCCCCGAGGGGGCTGGGACAGGGGACCTACGAGCAGTACTTC. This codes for CASSPPRGLGQGTYEQYF.

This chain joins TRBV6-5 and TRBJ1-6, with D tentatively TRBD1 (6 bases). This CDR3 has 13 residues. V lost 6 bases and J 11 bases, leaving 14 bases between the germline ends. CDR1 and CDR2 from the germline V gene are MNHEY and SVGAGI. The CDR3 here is CASRPQTGTPLHF. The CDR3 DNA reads TGTGCCAGCAGGCCTCAAACAGGGACACCCCTCCACTTT.